This T cell receptor beta chain was identified in a study of shared clonotypes between healthy human individuals. Sorted-subset replicate PCR reactions contained approximately 190 ng DNA, corresponding to some 30,000 T cell genomes. The repertoire was sequenced with immunoSEQ multiplex PCR; TCRdb's copy has only in-frame clones and lacks some. The data hold 1,500,000 or so clones, with around 97% observed a single time. Sequencing was carried out using naive CD4+ T cells sorted from blood. Subset described: CD45RA+ positively selected. This sequence was found in a man in his thirties or forties in good health.

This CDR3 reads CASRIWQGYEQYF. CDR3 nucleotide sequence: TGTGCCAGCAGGATTTGGCAGGGCTACGAGCAGTACTTC. The chain recombines TRBV7-2 with TRBJ2-7; D might be TRBD1 (5 bases). Looked up from germline, CDR1 is SGHTA and CDR2 is FQGNSA. The CDR3 extends over 13 amino acids. V was clipped by 6 bases and J by 3 bases, with 12 bases between them.